A selection of T cell receptor beta chains follows, all from one sample in a study of blood T cell repertoires in COVID-19. Repertoires were generated with immunoSEQ multiplex PCR, while TCRdb's copy carries only in-frame clones and drops some. Of 65,000 to 90,000 clones in the sample, 75% to 85% are singletons; the top ten hold 25% to 30%. The specimen sequenced was peripheral blood. These receptor sequences come from a woman older than 75 with acute or convalescent COVID-19. The CDR3 runs from the conserved cysteine through the conserved F or W. D genes are given only for firm matches. Expanded clones get a size class; other rows say once, few or many, or leave the size out.

D	V	J	size	DNA	CDR3
TRBD2	TRBV6-1	TRBJ2-3	NA	TGTGCCAGCAGTGAACAGACTAGCGGGATCCCCGATACGCAGTATTTT	CASSEQTSGIPDTQYF
TRBD1	TRBV7-9	TRBJ2-3	once	TGTGCCAGCAGCCCTTTCCCAGGGGGTGAGAATACGCAGTATTTT	CASSPFPGGENTQYF
TRBD2	TRBV29-1	TRBJ2-7	once	TGCAGCGTTGACCGGGAGGGCCTACCCTGCGAGCAGTACTTC	CSVDREGLPCEQYF
TRBD2	TRBV10-3	TRBJ2-2	NA	TGTGCCATCAGTTTAGCGGGAGGCAAGAACACCGGGGAGCTGTTTTTT	CAISLAGGKNTGELFF
TRBD2	TRBV4-2	TRBJ2-5	once	TGTGCCAGCAGCCTCGGACTAGCGGCCAGCGAGACCCAGTACTTC	CASSLGLAASETQYF
NA	TRBV5-1	TRBJ2-1	NA	TGCGCCAGCAGCGTTGACAGGCCGGACTACAATGAGCAGTTCTTC	CASSVDRPDYNEQFF
NA	TRBV30	TRBJ1-3	NA	TGTGCCTGGAGTATTTGGGAGGGCCACTCTGGAAACACCATATATTTT	CAWSIWEGHSGNTIYF
TRBD2	TRBV19	TRBJ2-1	NA	TGTGCCAGTTCAAGGATAGCGGGAGAATACAATGAGCAGTTCTTC	CASSRIAGEYNEQFF
TRBD1	TRBV18	TRBJ1-2	NA	TGTGCCAGCTCACCCGGGCCTGGACAGGGATCTAACTATGGCTACACCTTC	CASSPGPGQGSNYGYTF
NA	TRBV7-3	TRBJ2-3	NA	TGTGCCAGCAGCTTAGATGGGAGGATGGATACGCAGTATTTT	CASSLDGRMDTQYF
TRBD1	TRBV5-1	TRBJ2-7	NA	TGCGCCAGCAGCTCAACCGGGACAGGGGGAACCGAGCAGTACTTC	CASSSTGTGGTEQYF
TRBD1	TRBV18	TRBJ1-1	NA	TGTGCCAGCTCACCGCGGACAGGGGGAGACACTGAAGCTTTCTTT	CASSPRTGGDTEAFF
NA	TRBV9	TRBJ1-5	NA	TGTGCCAGCAGCGCAGGGGAAGGGGGGGTTCGGCCCCAGCATTTT	CASSAGEGGVRPQHF
TRBD2	TRBV7-2	TRBJ2-1	NA	TGTGCCAGCAGCCAATGGACTAGCGGGAGGAATGAGCAGTTCTTC	CASSQWTSGRNEQFF
TRBD1	TRBV28	TRBJ2-2	NA	TGTGCCAGCAGTTTAGGGGGACAGGGAATTACCGGGGAGCTGTTTTTT	CASSLGGQGITGELFF
NA	TRBV7-9	TRBJ2-5	few	TGTGCCAGCAGCTACGCCGGGCAAGAGACCCAGTACTTC	CASSYAGQETQYF
TRBD2	TRBV11-2	TRBJ2-1	once	TGTGCCAGCAGCTTAGATCTCAGCGGGGGACTAGACTACAATGAGCAGTTCTTC	CASSLDLSGGLDYNEQFF
TRBD1	TRBV19	TRBJ2-7	few	TGTGCCAGTAGTAGACAGGGCGAATTTTCTGACACCTACGAGCAGTACTTC	CASSRQGEFSDTYEQYF
NA	TRBV7-2	TRBJ1-2	NA	TGTGCCAGCAGCTCGCTACAGGACTATGGCTACACCTTC	CASSSLQDYGYTF
NA	TRBV5-1	TRBJ1-1	NA	TGCGCCAGCAGCTTGGGCGGGAACACTGAAGCTTTCTTT	CASSLGGNTEAFF
TRBD2	TRBV6-2/TRBV6-3	TRBJ2-1	NA	TGTGCCAGCAGTTATGGCGGGAGCCTCAGCCATGAGCAGTTCTTC	CASSYGGSLSHEQFF
NA	TRBV29-1	TRBJ2-5	NA	TGCAGCGGGGGAGGACAGAAAGAGACCCAGTACTTC	CSGGGQKETQYF
TRBD2	TRBV7-2	TRBJ2-1	NA	TGTGCCAGCAGCTTAGATGGCGGGGGTAGCTCCTACAATGAGCAGTTCTTC	CASSLDGGGSSYNEQFF
NA	TRBV28	TRBJ1-1	few	TGTGCCAGCAATCCTATCGTATTCATGAACACTGAAGCTTTCTTT	CASNPIVFMNTEAFF
NA	TRBV11-3	TRBJ2-1	NA	TGTGCCAGCAGCTTACGGGTCTCCTACAATGAGCAGTTCTTC	CASSLRVSYNEQFF
TRBD2	TRBV11-3	TRBJ2-3	NA	TGTGCCAGCAGCCTGAGGGGCGGGAGGATAGATACGCAGTATTTT	CASSLRGGRIDTQYF
TRBD1	TRBV18	TRBJ2-2	NA	TGTGCCAGCTCCTGGACAGGTCCCACCGGGGAGCTGTTTTTT	CASSWTGPTGELFF
NA	TRBV29-1	TRBJ1-1	NA	TGCAGCGTTGAATCAGGGCTTGGAGCTTTCTTT	CSVESGLGAFF
NA	TRBV24-1	TRBJ2-5	NA	TGTGCCACCAGTGGCTCCGTCGGGTACCAAGAGACCCAGTACTTC	CATSGSVGYQETQYF
NA	TRBV5-8	TRBJ1-6	NA	TGTGCCAGCAGCCCGAACGGCGGGAGCTCCTATAATTCACCCCTCCACTTT	CASSPNGGSSYNSPLHF
TRBD1	TRBV18	TRBJ2-1	NA	TGTGCCAGCTCACCATCGACAGGGGAGGTGAATGAGCAGTTCTTC	CASSPSTGEVNEQFF
NA	TRBV6-6	TRBJ1-4	NA	TGTGCCAGCAGTTCTTCCCTTCCGGTGGGCGAAAAACTGTTTTTT	CASSSSLPVGEKLFF
NA	TRBV29-1	TRBJ2-1	few	TGCAGCGCTGGGGGGAATGAGCAGTTCTTC	CSAGGNEQFF
NA	TRBV4-1	TRBJ1-5	NA	TGCGCCAGCAGCCAAGTACCAGGCTCTGCAAGGCCCCAGCATTTT	CASSQVPGSARPQHF
NA	TRBV6-5	TRBJ1-4	NA	TGTGCCAGCAGACCGGGAGAGAAACTGTTTTTT	CASRPGEKLFF
TRBD2	TRBV6-6	TRBJ2-5	NA	TGTGCCAGCAGTTCTAGCGGGAATTGGGAGACCCAGTACTTC	CASSSSGNWETQYF
NA	TRBV11-3	TRBJ2-7	NA	TGTGCCAGCCCCGGACAGAGCTCCTACGAGCAGTACTTC	CASPGQSSYEQYF
TRBD2	TRBV7-3	TRBJ2-1	NA	TGTGCCAGCAGCTCCACGTGGACTAGCGACTACAATGAGCAGTTCTTC	CASSSTWTSDYNEQFF
NA	TRBV6-6	TRBJ1-2	few	TGTGCCAGCAGTTACTTGGACATCAACTATGGCTACACCTTC	CASSYLDINYGYTF
NA	TRBV19	TRBJ1-5	NA	TGTGCCAGTAGTATCACAGGACAGCTCAATCAGCCCCAGCATTTT	CASSITGQLNQPQHF
NA	TRBV10-2	TRBJ1-1	NA	TGCGCCAGCAGTGTTGATTCGCGGGCTTTCTTT	CASSVDSRAFF
TRBD2	TRBV7-9	TRBJ2-7	few	TGTGCCAGCAGCTTAGGGGGAGGGGACGAGCAGTACTTC	CASSLGGGDEQYF
TRBD1	TRBV12-5	TRBJ2-4	NA	TGTGCTAGTGGTTTGGTACTTCACAGGGGCGTTGAGAACATTCAGTACTTC	CASGLVLHRGVENIQYF
TRBD1	TRBV19	TRBJ2-5	NA	TGTGCCAGTAGTAGAGGGGGCCAGGTAGAGACCCAGTACTTC	CASSRGGQVETQYF
NA	TRBV5-1	TRBJ2-7	NA	TGCGCCAGCAGCTTGTCCCCGGGAGTCCCCAACGAGCAGTACTTC	CASSLSPGVPNEQYF
TRBD1	TRBV24-1	TRBJ1-1	NA	TGTGCCACCAGTGACCACAGGGGGCAGGGTGAAGCTTTCTTT	CATSDHRGQGEAFF
NA	TRBV28	TRBJ2-5	NA	TGTGCCAGCAGTCCTTCTGCGGAGACCCAGTACTTC	CASSPSAETQYF
TRBD1	TRBV7-2	TRBJ1-2	NA	TGTGCCAGCAGCCCCCCGGACAGGGACTATGGCTACACCTTC	CASSPPDRDYGYTF